The next 15 T cell receptor beta chains were all read from a single sample in a study of cytomegalovirus exposure and HLA in healthy donors. PCR was performed using 60 Vbeta and 13 Jbeta primers. Libraries were prepared by immunoSEQ multiplex PCR; TCRdb keeps only in-frame clonotypes and omits some of them. The sample shows about 170,000 clones, approximately 80% of them seen only once. Sequencing was carried out using PBMCs. Receptor source: a boy younger than 10 in good health and CMV-seronegative.

V and J are TRBV7-9 and TRBJ2-3; D is uncertain. The germline gives CDR1 SEHNR, CDR2 FQNEAQ (reference sequence). The CDR3 covers 12 residues. Trimming shortened V by 5 bases and J by 6 bases, and 9 bases separated the two germline ends. In DNA form, the CDR3 reads TGTGCCAGCAGCCTCACACCGGATACGCAGTATTTT. Translating it yields CASSLTPDTQYF.

This clone was picked up a small number of times. CDR3 nucleotide sequence: TGTGCCAGCAGGAGGTCTAGCGGGATTATCGGTGAGCAGTTCTTC. This encodes CASRRSSGIIGEQFF. The chain combines TRBV6-1 with TRBJ2-1; the match to TRBD2 covers 9 bases. Germline lookup yields CDR1 MNHNS and CDR2 SASEGT. The CDR3 loop spans 15 amino acids. V was clipped by 6 bases and J by 9 bases; unmatched bases: 12.

The chain couples TRBV7-9 to TRBJ1-1; possibly TRBD1 for D (6 bases). The CDR3 is 15 amino acids. Trimming left V 4 bases short and J 1 base short, with 13 bases between. Germline V gene lookup returns CDR1 SEHNR and CDR2 FQNEAQ (reference sequence). CDR3 in amino acids: CASSSTGKGNTEAFF. CDR3 DNA sequence: TGTGCCAGCAGCTCCACAGGGAAGGGGAACACTGAAGCTTTCTTT.

The CDR3 DNA sequence: TGTGCCTGGAGGGTTACAGGGCCCTACACCGGGGAGCTGTTTTTT. The encoded protein is CAWRVTGPYTGELFF. The rearrangement links TRBV30 to TRBJ2-2, with D tentatively TRBD1 (6 bases). There are 15 residues in the CDR3. Germline values: CDR1 GTSNPN, CDR2 SVGIG (reference sequence). V lost 3 bases to trimming and J lost 3 bases, with 14 bases between them.

This chain joins TRBV9 and TRBJ2-5; possibly TRBD2 for D (6 bases). V lost 0 bases and J 1 base, leaving 13 bases between the germline ends. Germline assignment: CDR1 SGDLS and CDR2 YYNGEE. The CDR3 sequence is 16 residues long. Here the CDR3 reads CASSVGGSGTQETQYF. For the CDR3, the DNA is TGTGCCAGCAGCGTAGGGGGTAGCGGAACCCAAGAGACCCAGTACTTC. Together with reference TRBV9 and TRBJ2-5, the CDR3 gives the full variable domain: DSGVTQTPKHLITATGQRVTLRCSPRSGDLSVYWYQQSLDQGLQFLIQYYNGEERAKGNILERFSAQQFPDLHSELNLSSLELGDSALYFCASSVGGSGTQETQYFGPGTRLLVL.

This clone was counted only a few times. The V and J genes are TRBV4-3 and TRBJ2-2, with a weak D call TRBD2 (7 bases). The CDR3 runs 17 residues. The germline gives CDR1 LGHNA, CDR2 YSLEER. Trimming stripped 6 bases from V and 0 bases from J, with 17 bases between. The DNA of the CDR3 is TGCGCCAGCAGTCTCAGGGGCGGGGGCGCGAACACCGGGGAGCTGTTTTTT. Translation: CASSLRGGGANTGELFF.

The chain joins TRBV4-1 to TRBJ1-1; 7 bases align to TRBD1. The CDR3 is 17 amino acids. V was clipped by 0 bases and J by 6 bases; unmatched bases: 13. Looked up from germline, CDR1 is MGHRA and CDR2 is YSYEKL. The CDR3 coding sequence is TGCGCCAGCAGCCAAGATTCCCCCAGGGGGTTCGTGGCTGAAGCTTTCTTT. It encodes CASSQDSPRGFVAEAFF.

This clone was counted once. The rearrangement links TRBV5-1 to TRBJ2-7, with 8 bases matching TRBD2. The J segment lost 5 bases and the V segment lost 1 base, leaving 5 bases of the junction unmatched. The CDR3 is 14 residues long. Germline V gives CDR1 SGHRS, CDR2 YFSETQ. The CDR3 protein is CASSLIAGRDEQYF. The CDR3 DNA reads TGCGCCAGCAGCTTGATAGCGGGAAGGGACGAGCAGTACTTC.

Details on this clone: An end of the junction does not agree with germline; a read error may underlie this. This rearrangement joins TRBV5-4 to TRBJ1-1, with D perhaps TRBD1 (6 bases). The CDR3 extends over 16 amino acids. In germline, CDR1 is SGHNT, CDR2 YYREEE (reference sequence). The CDR3 nucleotides are TGTGCCAGCAGGTTGGGCAGGGGAGAGACGAACACTGAAGCTTTCTTT. As protein: CASRLGRGETNTEAFF.

This rearrangement joins TRBV4-1 to TRBJ1-4; D might be TRBD1 (6 bases). This CDR3 contains 16 residues. CDR1 is MGHRA, CDR2 YSYEKL, per germline. Trimming cost V 2 bases and J 7 bases, with 17 bases left between them. CDR3 protein: CASSQPGRGMGEKLFF. The CDR3 coding sequence is TGCGCCAGCAGCCAACCCGGGAGGGGGATGGGTGAAAAACTGTTTTTT.

The genes are TRBV10-3 and TRBJ2-7; 12 bases fit TRBD2. This CDR3 has 19 residues. In germline, CDR1 is ENHRY, CDR2 SYGVKD. V was pared by 4 bases and J by 2 bases, with 15 bases of the junction left unmatched. In DNA form, the CDR3 reads TGTGCCATCAGTGGGACTAGCGGGAATTTGTCCAAGTTCACCTACGAGCAGTACTTC. It specifies CAISGTSGNLSKFTYEQYF.

The chain is built from TRBV7-2 and TRBJ2-1; 9 bases fit TRBD1. The V gene's germline CDR1 is SGHTA and CDR2 FQGNSA. Trimming removed 0 bases from V and 0 bases from J; junction bases left unmatched: 0. This CDR3 comprises 16 residues. CDR3 in DNA: TGTGCCAGCAGCTTAGCGGGACAGGGCTCCTACAATGAGCAGTTCTTC. The encoded protein is CASSLAGQGSYNEQFF.

The rearrangement links TRBV4-3 to TRBJ2-5, with 7 nucleotides matching TRBD1. TRBJ2-7 matches the DNA end more closely, so the J call is doubtful. From germline, CDR1 is LGHNA and CDR2 YSLEER. The CDR3 contains 15 residues. The CDR3 sequence is CASSQDRDSSYEQYF. The CDR3 DNA follows: TGCGCCAGCAGCCAAGACCGGGACAGCTCCTACGAGCAGTACTTC.

The chain carries TRBV10-2 and TRBJ1-5, with D unclear. The V end was cut by 7 bases, the J end by 0 bases, with 10 bases between. The germline V gene encodes CDR1 WSHSY and CDR2 SAAADI. The length of the CDR3 is 14 residues. CDR3 in DNA: TGCGCCAGCAAAGACGGAGATAGCAATCAGCCCCAGCATTTT. Encoded protein: CASKDGDSNQPQHF.

This clone was observed once. This chain connects TRBV9 to TRBJ2-3; TRBD2 matches 7 bases. The CDR3 is made up of 15 amino acids. The V gene's germline CDR1 is SGDLS and CDR2 YYNGEE. Unmatched junction bases numbered 3, after V lost 2 bases and J lost 0 bases. CDR3 DNA: TGTGCCAGCAGCGTTACTAGCGATAGCACAGATACGCAGTATTTT. Its protein is CASSVTSDSTDTQYF.